This entry lists 15 T cell receptor beta chains sequenced from one sample in a study of blood T cells in healthy people across ages. A second about 6 to 11 cycle PCR used barcoded and J-beta primers. TCRdb re-derived calls from the 5' RACE reads in MiXCR, one entry per CDR3 protein. The sample includes about 680,000 distinct CDR3 sequences, around half of them seen just once. The material sequenced was blood. The receptors here all came from a woman aged 55 to 70 in good health.

J is TRBJ1-5 and V is TRBV5-1; D may be TRBD1 (5 bases). V was clipped by 4 bases and J by 5 bases, with 13 bases between them. Germline CDR1 is SGHRS and CDR2 is YFSETQ. The CDR3 has 14 residues. In DNA form, the CDR3 reads TGCGCCAGCAGCGTCCGGGACGGGGATCAGCCCCAGCATTTT. It translates to CASSVRDGDQPQHF.

V gene TRBV6-1 combines with J gene TRBJ1-5; no clear D gene. Trimming shortened V by 3 bases and J by 0 bases, and 9 bases separated the two germline ends. Per the germline V gene, CDR1 is MNHNS and CDR2 is SASEGT. The length of the CDR3 is 15 residues. The CDR3 coding sequence is TGTGCCAGCAGTGAGCGCAGGTATAGCAATCAGCCCCAGCATTTT. Translated, it gives CASSERRYSNQPQHF.

The V call is TRBV11-3, the J call TRBJ2-1, with D tentatively TRBD1 (6 bases). TRBJ2-7 explains the end of the DNA better; the J call may be wrong. CDR3 length: 15 amino acids. Germline loops: CDR1 SGHNT, CDR2 YENEEA. The CDR3 protein is CASSLYPGAYNEQYF. The CDR3 region has the DNA TGTGCCAGCAGCTTATACCCAGGGGCCTACAATGAGCAGTACTTC.

At least ten counts were recorded for this clonotype. This may arise from a read error, as a much more abundant clone is one base away. DNA of the CDR3: TGTGCCAGCAGCCACCAAGAGACCCAGTACTTC. Its translation: CASSHQETQYF. The chain is built from TRBV14 and TRBJ2-5; no reliable D call. V lost 3 bases, J lost 1 base, and 0 bases lay in between. This CDR3 spans 11 amino acids. Germline V gene sequence: CDR1 SGHDN, CDR2 FVKESK. Full variable domain (missing parts from reference TRBV14 and TRBJ2-5): EAGVTQFPSHSVIEKGQTVTLRCDPISGHDNLYWYRRVMGKEIKFLLHFVKESKQDESGMPNNRFLAERTGGTYSTLKVQPAELEDSGVYFCASSHQETQYFGPGTRLLVL.

The genes are TRBV5-1 and TRBJ2-2, with 8 bases fitting TRBD1. This CDR3 is built from 17 residues. Germline V lookup: CDR1 SGHRS, CDR2 YFSETQ. V lost 4 bases and J lost 5; bases outside the gene matches: 13. The CDR3 DNA reads as TGCGCCAGCAGCCCCGGACAGGGAAGAGCTCCGACCGGGGAGCTGTTTTTT. It encodes CASSPGQGRAPTGELFF. The entire variable domain, with the rest obtained from reference TRBV5-1 and TRBJ2-2, is as follows: KAGVTQTPRYLIKTRGQQVTLSCSPISGHRSVSWYQQTPGQGLQFLFEYFSETQRNKGNFPGRFSGRQFSNSRSEMNVSTLELGDSALYLCASSPGQGRAPTGELFFGEGSRLTVL.

The chain combines TRBV6-5 with TRBJ2-5; D perhaps matches TRBD1 (5 bases). The J call may not be correct, given that the DNA end is closer to TRBJ2-7. Germline loops: CDR1 MNHEY, CDR2 SVGAGI. The CDR3 runs 17 residues. CDR3 DNA: TGTGCCAGCAGTTACTCGGCCGATCAGGGAAAGGACTACGAGCAGTACTTC. Amino acid sequence: CASSYSADQGKDYEQYF.

The chain couples TRBV4-3 to TRBJ1-2; 8 bases map to TRBD1. The CDR3 is made up of 15 amino acids. Trimming took 0 bases from V and 7 from J; bases not matched to a gene: 7. The germline CDR1 and CDR2 sequences are LGHNA and YSLEER. The DNA of the CDR3 is TGCGCCAGCAGCCAAGAGGGACAGGCAACCTGTGGCTACACCTTC. Translation gives CASSQEGQATCGYTF.

This clonotype was seen ten or more times. The J gene is TRBJ2-7, the V gene TRBV28; D is uncertain. Germline lookup yields CDR1 MDHEN and CDR2 SYDVKM. The CDR3 sequence is 10 residues long. Deletions cut 11 bases from V and 4 bases from J, with 9 bases between. The CDR3 DNA is TGTGCCGCCGGCGTGTACGAGCAGTACTTC. Protein product: CAAGVYEQYF.

The genes are TRBV5-1 and TRBJ2-1; TRBD2 agrees at 7 bases. V lost 2 bases, J lost 8 bases, and 13 bases stayed unmatched. CDR3 length: 16 residues. Germline V gene lookup returns CDR1 SGHRS and CDR2 YFSETQ. DNA of the CDR3: TGCGCCAGCAGCTTTATCGGCGGGAGCAGCGGGGATGAGCAGTTCTTC. Translated: CASSFIGGSSGDEQFF.

The rearrangement joins TRBV15 to TRBJ1-2; TRBD1 aligns across 7 bases. With V trimmed by 0 bases and J by 6 bases, 7 bases remained unmatched. Germline V gives CDR1 LNHNV, CDR2 YYDKDF (reference sequence). The CDR3 is 15 amino acids. The CDR3: CATSRDRAGGNGYTF. Written as DNA, the CDR3 is TGTGCCACCAGCAGAGATCGGGCAGGGGGGAATGGCTACACCTTC.

The CDR3 region is CASSRSGSFNEQFF. For the CDR3, the DNA is TGTGCCAGCAGCCGGAGCGGGAGCTTTAATGAGCAGTTCTTC. V and J are TRBV11-1 and TRBJ2-1; TRBD2 aligns across 8 bases. Per the germline V gene, CDR1 is SGHAT and CDR2 is FQDESV (reference sequence). The CDR3 sequence is 14 residues long. The V and J ends lost 5 bases and 7 bases, in that order; junction bases with no gene match: 7.

This rearrangement joins TRBV27 to TRBJ1-6; no clear D. V lost 0 bases, J lost 3 bases, and 15 bases lay in between. This CDR3 is built from 18 residues. The germline V gene encodes CDR1 MNHEY and CDR2 SMNVEV (reference sequence). The CDR3 sequence is CASSLSSGVSYYNSPLHF. The CDR3, as DNA: TGTGCCAGCAGTTTATCAAGTGGGGTCAGCTACTATAATTCACCCCTCCACTTT.

The rearrangement links TRBV30 to TRBJ2-5; D is uncertain. This CDR3 has 15 residues. The germline V gene has CDR1 GTSNPN and CDR2 SVGIG (reference sequence). Trimming took 0 bases from V and 5 from J, leaving 16 bases between them. The CDR3 loop reads CAWSVSVSRWETQYF. CDR3 DNA sequence: TGTGCCTGGAGTGTCTCAGTCAGCCGGTGGGAGACCCAGTACTTC.

J is TRBJ2-1 and V is TRBV21-1; the D call in the table, TRBD1, was not verified against the DNA. TRBV21-1 is given as a pseudogene. CDR3 length: 19 amino acids. The CDR3 DNA sequence: TGTGCCAGCAGCAACTCAAAAGGTCCCGAGCGGTCTTTTTACAATGAGCAGTTCTTC. This codes for CASSNSKGPERSFYNEQFF.

This clonotype was seen more than once but under ten times. The chain has TRBV20-1 and TRBJ2-1, with D perhaps matching TRBD2 (5 bases). CDR1 and CDR2 from the germline V gene are DFQATT and SNEGSKA (reference sequence). V gave up 1 base and J gave up 6 bases, with 10 bases separating them. This CDR3 is built from 13 residues. The CDR3 DNA sequence: TGCAGTGCTAGAGCCGGAGGAGGCAATGAGCAGTTCTTC. It is translated as CSARAGGGNEQFF.